This entry features one T cell receptor beta chain sequence. Its antigen remains unidentified. The data stem from a study of OX40 agonist ivuxolimab in advanced cancers. For the study at large: Patients were treated with ivuxolimab, an agonistic anti-OX40 (CD134) antibody. Each dose-escalation patient presented with hepatocellular carcinoma, melanoma, renal cell or head and neck cancer.

Study-level points and caveats: Clonal expansion by week 6 occurred in CD4+ and CD8+ blood T cells (at 0.1 to 3.0 mg/kg).

Clones were sequenced by immunoSEQ multiplex PCR, and TCRdb holds only the in-frame ones, with some missing. The sample has 75,000 to 80,000 clones; around 90% are singletons. This CDR3 contains 13 residues. Germline-derived CDR1 and CDR2 are SNHLY and FYNNEI. The V end lost 6 bases, the J end lost 2 bases, and 9 bases lay between the germline ends. The chain uses TRBV2 and TRBJ2-3; D is possibly TRBD1 or TRBD2 (5 bases each). The sample here was CD4+ or CD8+ T cells sorted from blood, taken in a trial of the OX40 agonist ivuxolimab. This sequence originates from an adult with an advanced solid tumor such as melanoma, head and neck, liver or kidney cancer. The CDR3 loop reads CASRRGPTDTQYF. The CDR3 DNA is TGTGCCAGCAGAAGGGGACCCACAGATACGCAGTATTTT. The whole variable domain, remainder taken from reference TRBV2 and TRBJ2-3, is EPEVTQTPSHQVTQMGQEVILRCVPISNHLYFYWYRQILGQKVEFLVSFYNNEISEKSEIFDDQFSVERPDGSNFTLKIRSTKLEDSAMYFCASRRGPTDTQYFGPGTRLTVL.